This T cell receptor beta chain derives from a study of cytomegalovirus exposure and HLA in healthy donors. PCR employed 60 Vbeta and 13 Jbeta primers. Clones were sequenced by immunoSEQ multiplex PCR, and TCRdb holds only the in-frame ones, with some missing. The sample yields about 120,000 clones, 7% to 9.5% seen once. This CDR3 has 14 amino acids. From germline, CDR1 is MRHNA and CDR2 SNTAGT. Trimming took 0 bases from V and 9 from J, leaving 12 bases between them. V is TRBV6-4 and J is TRBJ2-1; D is possibly TRBD2 (6 bases). Sequencing used PBMCs. The sequence derives from a woman in her forties in good health and CMV-seropositive. Here the CDR3 reads CASSDSGGEAEQFF. The CDR3 DNA sequence: TGTGCCAGCAGTGACTCAGGAGGGGAGGCTGAGCAGTTCTTC.